This T cell receptor beta chain is from a study of beta chain features in type 1 diabetes. Study observations and caveats: Moderate yet significant TCRB CDR3 shortening was seen in Type 1 diabetes patients in all four CD4+ subsets.

There are a few counts of this clone. The antigen is not known. TCRB transcripts that were expressed got sequenced, as all of the isolated RNA had been reverse transcribed. Sequencing of naive, central memory and regulatory T cell samples gave an average of roughly 4 million reads. The data were produced by immunoSEQ multiplex PCR, yet TCRdb's version contains in-frame clones alone and is incomplete. The repertoire holds about 700,000 clones, about an eighth seen once, with approximately 0.021% in the top ten. The CDR3 has 18 amino acids. Germline loops: CDR1 MGHRA, CDR2 YSYEKL. The V and J ends lost 3 bases and 1 base, in that order; junction bases with no gene match: 14.

Sequencing input: naive CD4+ T cells from blood. The receptor comes from a man aged 18 to 30 with type 1 diabetes. The chain couples TRBV4-1 to TRBJ2-5, with 7 bases aligning to TRBD2. This CDR3 reads CASSHGTKRGSFQETQYF. CDR3 DNA sequence: TGCGCCAGCAGCCACGGGACTAAGCGGGGCAGCTTCCAAGAGACCCAGTACTTC.